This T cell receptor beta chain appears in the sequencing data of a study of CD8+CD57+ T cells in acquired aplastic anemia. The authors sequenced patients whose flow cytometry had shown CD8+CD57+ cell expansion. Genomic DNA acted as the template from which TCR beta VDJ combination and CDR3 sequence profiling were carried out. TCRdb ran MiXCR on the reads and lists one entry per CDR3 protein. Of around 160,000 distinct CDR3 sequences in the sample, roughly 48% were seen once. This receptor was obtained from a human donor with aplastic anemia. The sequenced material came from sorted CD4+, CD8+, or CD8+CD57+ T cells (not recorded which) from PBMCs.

CDR3 amino acids: CSALRGVQETQYF. CDR3 DNA: TGCAGTGCTCTACGAGGCGTCCAAGAGACCCAGTACTTC. The chain couples TRBV20-1 to TRBJ2-5; the D is unclear. Trimming stripped 5 bases from V and 1 base from J, with 11 bases between. Germline V lookup: CDR1 DFQATT, CDR2 SNEGSKA (reference sequence). The CDR3 contains 13 residues.